A single sample gave rise to the 16 T cell receptor beta chains below, sequenced in a study of T cell responses to AZD1222 COVID-19 vaccine. Clones were sequenced by immunoSEQ multiplex PCR, and TCRdb holds only the in-frame ones, with some missing. The table has some 130,000 clones, over 65% seen once. The sequenced sample was peripheral blood, obtained on day 0 of AZD1222 vaccination. These receptors originate from an adult in good health.

This clone was found once. The rearrangement uses TRBV12-3 or TRBV12-4 and TRBJ2-2; D is unresolved. V was cut by 3 bases and J by 2 bases, with 4 bases left in between. This CDR3 contains 13 residues. In nucleotides, the CDR3 is TGTGCCAGCAGTTTCACAAACACCGGGGAGCTGTTTTTT. Its translation is CASSFTNTGELFF.

CDR3 in amino acids: CASSLLPSGGGELFF. In nucleotides, the CDR3 is TGTGCCAGCAGCTTACTCCCTAGCGGAGGCGGGGAGCTGTTTTTT. The gene calls are TRBV7-3 and TRBJ2-2; 7 bases line up with TRBD2. This CDR3 region has 15 residues. Germline lookup yields CDR1 SGHTA and CDR2 FQGTGA. The junction had 7 bases not matched to a gene; V was cut back by 2 bases and J by 7 bases.

This clone was detected a few times. The V gene is TRBV27, the J gene TRBJ2-3; D tentatively reads TRBD1 or TRBD2 (6 bases each). Trimming stripped 4 bases from V and 4 bases from J, with 21 bases between. Germline CDR1 MNHEY, CDR2 SMNVEV (reference sequence). The CDR3 contains 17 residues. The CDR3 DNA follows: TGTGCCAGCAGTTGGAGGGCCAGGACAGACGTGGCAGATACGCAGTATTTT. Protein sequence: CASSWRARTDVADTQYF.

The CDR3 sequence is CASSDSGPGNSPLHF. CDR3 DNA sequence: TGTGCCAGCAGCGATTCCGGACCGGGGAATTCACCCCTCCACTTT. V usage is TRBV9 and J usage is TRBJ1-6; D uncertain. Germline V gene data show CDR1 as SGDLS and CDR2 as YYNGEE. V lost 3 bases, J lost 7 bases, and 14 bases lay in between. CDR3 length: 15 amino acids. Based on the CDR3 plus reference TRBV9 and TRBJ1-6, the full variable domain is DSGVTQTPKHLITATGQRVTLRCSPRSGDLSVYWYQQSLDQGLQFLIQYYNGEERAKGNILERFSAQQFPDLHSELNLSSLELGDSALYFCASSDSGPGNSPLHFGNGTRLTVT.

The rearrangement links TRBV7-9 to TRBJ2-7; D unclear. Germline V CDR1 and CDR2: SEHNR, FQNEAQ (reference sequence). V was cut by 6 bases and J by 7 bases, with 13 bases left in between. CDR3 length: 12 amino acids. CDR3 amino acids: CASRQLDQEQYF. The CDR3 DNA reads as TGTGCCAGCAGGCAATTAGATCAGGAGCAGTACTTC.

V usage is TRBV6-5 and J usage is TRBJ1-2; tentatively, D is TRBD1 (6 bases). Germline lookup yields CDR1 MNHEY and CDR2 SVGAGI. The CDR3 spans 13 residues. With 5 bases removed from V and 7 bases from J, the gap between germline ends came to 14 bases. The CDR3 nucleotides are TGTGCCAGCAGTCCCACAGGGCAGGGTGGCTACACCTTC. Residues: CASSPTGQGGYTF.

This clone was detected a few times. The chain carries TRBV5-1 and TRBJ1-3, with 12 bases identical to TRBD1. With 4 bases clipped from V and 6 bases from J, the junction kept 8 bases outside the gene matches. The CDR3 runs 16 residues. The germline gives CDR1 SGHRS, CDR2 YFSETQ. CDR3 sequence (DNA): TGCGCCAGCAGCCCGAGGGGGACAGGGGGCGAAAACACCATATATTTT. Its protein product is CASSPRGTGGENTIYF.

The genes are TRBV5-1 and TRBJ1-4; TRBD1 is a possible D gene (6 bases). V lost 0 bases to trimming and J lost 8 bases, with 14 bases between them. Germline CDR1 reads SGHRS; CDR2 reads YFSETQ. The CDR3 is 15 amino acids. CDR3: CASSLGGGSEEKLFF. The CDR3, as DNA: TGCGCCAGCAGCTTGGGAGGGGGTAGTGAAGAAAAACTGTTTTTT.

The J gene is TRBJ1-1, the V gene TRBV5-4; 12 bases agree with TRBD1. Germline CDR1 and CDR2: SGHNT and YYREEE (reference sequence). The CDR3 runs to 16 residues. After removal of 4 bases from V and 5 bases from J, the junction contained 9 bases not matched to a gene. CDR3 nucleotides: TGTGCCAGCAGCCTCCCGGGACAGGGGGCGGGAACTGAAGCTTTCTTT. Its protein is CASSLPGQGAGTEAFF.

This chain connects TRBV10-3 to TRBJ1-1; tentative D call: TRBD1 (5 bases). CDR3 length equals 15 residues. Trimming took off 4 bases at V and 1 base at J, with 13 bases between the two ends. Germline loops: CDR1 ENHRY, CDR2 SYGVKD. CDR3 loop: CAISGLGGENTEAFF. The CDR3 DNA sequence: TGTGCCATCAGTGGTCTGGGGGGGGAGAACACTGAAGCTTTCTTT.

V gene TRBV29-1 combines with J gene TRBJ2-2; a weak D match, TRBD1 (6 bases). CDR3 length: 13 residues. The ends were cut back, 3 bases at V and 3 bases at J, with 8 bases in the middle. Germline V gene sequence: CDR1 SQVTM, CDR2 ANQGSEA. This chain's CDR3 is CSVEQGYTGELFF. CDR3 DNA sequence: TGCAGCGTTGAGCAGGGGTACACCGGGGAGCTGTTTTTT.

In its sample, this clone was seen once. The rearrangement links TRBV5-4 to TRBJ1-1; D not certain. Looked up from germline, CDR1 is SGHNT and CDR2 is YYREEE (reference sequence). The CDR3 is made up of 14 amino acids. Trimming shortened V by 3 bases and J by 2 bases, and 11 bases separated the two germline ends. DNA of the CDR3: TGTGCCAGCAGCTCCCGGGCCTTCAACACTGAAGCTTTCTTT. This gives the protein CASSSRAFNTEAFF.

The gene calls are TRBV19 and TRBJ1-1; D is ambiguous. The CDR3 runs to 10 residues. The V end was cut by 10 bases, the J end by 6 bases, with 9 bases between. Germline V lookup: CDR1 LNHDA, CDR2 SQIVND (reference sequence). CDR3 residues: CATHGAEAFF. As DNA, the CDR3 is TGTGCCACCCACGGGGCTGAAGCTTTCTTT.

This clone has only a few counts. The chain recombines TRBV7-9 with TRBJ1-1; D is unresolved. The germline CDR1 and CDR2 sequences are SEHNR and FQNEAQ (reference sequence). The CDR3 contains 14 residues. Between the trimmed V and J ends, which lost 4 bases and 8 bases, there was a span of 17 bases. This chain's CDR3 is CASSSSNAGREAFF. The CDR3 DNA reads as TGTGCCAGCAGCTCCAGTAATGCAGGCAGAGAAGCTTTCTTT. Combining the CDR3 with reference TRBV7-9 and TRBJ1-1 gives the whole variable domain DTGVSQNPRHKITKRGQNVTFRCDPISEHNRLYWYRQTLGQGPEFLTYFQNEAQLEKSRLLSDRFSAERPKGSFSTLEIQRTEQGDSAMYLCASSSSNAGREAFFGQGTRLTVV.

This clone occurred once. The chain employs TRBV6-5 and TRBJ1-2; 7 positions agree with TRBD1. The CDR3 spans 15 residues. Germline trimming cut 6 bases from V and 5 bases from J; bases unmatched to any gene: 12. Germline-derived CDR1 and CDR2 are MNHEY and SVGAGI. CDR3: CASSRAVGGGYGYTF. The CDR3 nucleotides read TGTGCCAGCAGCCGGGCGGTAGGGGGCGGATATGGCTACACCTTC.

This chain joins TRBV27 and TRBJ1-5, with TRBD1 identical over 8 bases. The CDR3 is 15 amino acids. Germline-derived CDR1 and CDR2 are MNHEY and SMNVEV (reference sequence). The J segment lost 4 bases and the V segment lost 7 bases, leaving 9 bases of the junction unmatched. The CDR3 DNA follows: TGTGCCAGCAAACCCGGACAGGGAGAAAATCAGCCCCAGCATTTT. It is translated as CASKPGQGENQPQHF.